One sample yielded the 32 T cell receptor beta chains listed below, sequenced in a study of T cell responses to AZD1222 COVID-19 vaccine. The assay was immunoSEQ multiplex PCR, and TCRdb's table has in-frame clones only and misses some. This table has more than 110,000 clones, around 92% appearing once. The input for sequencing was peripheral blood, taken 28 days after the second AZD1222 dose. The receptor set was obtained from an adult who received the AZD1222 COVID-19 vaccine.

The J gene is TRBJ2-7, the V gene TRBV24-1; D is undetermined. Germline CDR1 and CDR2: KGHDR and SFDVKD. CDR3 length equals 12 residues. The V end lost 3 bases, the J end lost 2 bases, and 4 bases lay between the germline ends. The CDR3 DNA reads TGTGCCACCAGTGATACCACCTACGAGCAGTACTTC. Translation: CATSDTTYEQYF.

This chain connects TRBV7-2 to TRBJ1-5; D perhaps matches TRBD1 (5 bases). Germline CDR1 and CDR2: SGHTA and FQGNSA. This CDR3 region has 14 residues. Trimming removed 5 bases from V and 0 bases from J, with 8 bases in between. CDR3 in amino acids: CASSQGYSNQPQHF. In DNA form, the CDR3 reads TGTGCCAGCAGCCAGGGATATAGCAATCAGCCCCAGCATTTT.

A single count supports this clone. The chain's CDR3 is CASSYSGSQMLEQYF. Here the CDR3 DNA reads TGTGCCAGCAGTTACTCGGGGTCCCAAATGTTAGAGCAGTACTTC. This chain uses TRBV6-5 with TRBJ2-7, with D hard to call. There are 15 residues in the CDR3. Germline CDR1 reads MNHEY; CDR2 reads SVGAGI. V lost 0 bases, J lost 7 bases, and 16 bases lay in between.

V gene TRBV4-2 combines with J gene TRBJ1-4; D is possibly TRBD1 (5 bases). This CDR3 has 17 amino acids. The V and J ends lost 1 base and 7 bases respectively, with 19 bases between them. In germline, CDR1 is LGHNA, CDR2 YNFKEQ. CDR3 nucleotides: TGTGCCAGCAGCCAAGGAGTCGGGGCCGGGCCGAGTGAAAAACTGTTTTTT. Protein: CASSQGVGAGPSEKLFF.

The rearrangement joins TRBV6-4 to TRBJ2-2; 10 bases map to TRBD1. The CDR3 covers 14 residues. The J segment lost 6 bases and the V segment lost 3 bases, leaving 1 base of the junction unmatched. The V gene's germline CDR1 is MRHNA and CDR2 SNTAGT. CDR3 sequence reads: CASSEGQGAGELFF. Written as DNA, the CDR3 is TGTGCCAGCAGTGAAGGACAGGGGGCCGGGGAGCTGTTTTTT.

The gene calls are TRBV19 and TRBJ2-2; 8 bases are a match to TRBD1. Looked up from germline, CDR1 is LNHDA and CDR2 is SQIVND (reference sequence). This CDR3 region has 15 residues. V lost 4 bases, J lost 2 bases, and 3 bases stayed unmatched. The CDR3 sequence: CASSKTGVNTGELFF. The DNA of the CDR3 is TGTGCCAGTAGTAAGACAGGGGTCAACACCGGGGAGCTGTTTTTT.

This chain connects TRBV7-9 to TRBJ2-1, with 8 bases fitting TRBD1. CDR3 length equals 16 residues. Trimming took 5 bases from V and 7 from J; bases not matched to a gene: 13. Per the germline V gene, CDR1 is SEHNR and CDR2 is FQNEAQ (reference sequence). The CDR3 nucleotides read TGTGCCAGCAGCCACACAGGGACAGGTCAGAAGAATGAGCAGTTCTTC. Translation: CASSHTGTGQKNEQFF.

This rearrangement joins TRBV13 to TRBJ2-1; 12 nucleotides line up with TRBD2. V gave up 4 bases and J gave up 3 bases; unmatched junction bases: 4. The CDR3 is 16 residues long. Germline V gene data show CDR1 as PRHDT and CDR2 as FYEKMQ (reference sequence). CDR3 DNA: TGTGCCAGCAGCTCACTAGCGGGAGGCCTCTACAATGAGCAGTTCTTC. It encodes CASSSLAGGLYNEQFF.

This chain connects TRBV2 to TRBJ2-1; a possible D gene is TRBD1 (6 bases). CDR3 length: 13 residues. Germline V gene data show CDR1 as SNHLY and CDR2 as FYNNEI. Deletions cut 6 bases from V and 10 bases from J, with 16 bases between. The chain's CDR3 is CASSIQGPGEQFF. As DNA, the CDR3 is TGTGCCAGCAGCATACAGGGTCCAGGGGAGCAGTTCTTC.

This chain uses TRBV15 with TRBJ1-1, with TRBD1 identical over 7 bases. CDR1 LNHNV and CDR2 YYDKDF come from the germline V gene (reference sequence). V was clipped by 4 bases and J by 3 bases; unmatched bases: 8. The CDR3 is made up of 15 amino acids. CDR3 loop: CATSNRDRRDTEAFF. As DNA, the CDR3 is TGTGCCACCAGCAACCGGGACAGACGAGACACTGAAGCTTTCTTT.

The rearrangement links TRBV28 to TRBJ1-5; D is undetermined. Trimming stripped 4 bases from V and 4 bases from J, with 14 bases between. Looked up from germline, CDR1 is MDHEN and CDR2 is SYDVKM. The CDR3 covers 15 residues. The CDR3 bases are TGTGCCAGCAGTTCCCCCACCCCGGGTAATCAGCCCCAGCATTTT. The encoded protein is CASSSPTPGNQPQHF.

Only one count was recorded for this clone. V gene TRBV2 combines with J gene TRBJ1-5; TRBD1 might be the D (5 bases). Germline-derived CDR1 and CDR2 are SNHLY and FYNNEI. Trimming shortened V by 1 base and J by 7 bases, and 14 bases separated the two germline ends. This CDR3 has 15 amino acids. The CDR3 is CASSEGAGWRQPQHF. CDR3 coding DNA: TGTGCCAGCAGTGAAGGTGCAGGGTGGCGGCAGCCCCAGCATTTT.

CDR3 amino acids: CASREGANVLTF. Written as DNA, the CDR3 is TGTGCCAGCAGGGAGGGGGCCAACGTCCTGACTTTC. The gene calls are TRBV25-1 and TRBJ2-6, with D hard to call. Deletions cut 6 bases from V and 4 bases from J, with 4 bases between. The germline V gene encodes CDR1 MGHDK and CDR2 SYGVNS. CDR3 length: 12 residues.

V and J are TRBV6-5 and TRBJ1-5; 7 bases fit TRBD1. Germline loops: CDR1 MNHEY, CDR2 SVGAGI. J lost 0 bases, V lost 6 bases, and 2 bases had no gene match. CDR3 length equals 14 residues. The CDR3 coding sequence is TGTGCCAGCAGAGGGACAGTTAGCAATCAGCCCCAGCATTTT. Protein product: CASRGTVSNQPQHF.

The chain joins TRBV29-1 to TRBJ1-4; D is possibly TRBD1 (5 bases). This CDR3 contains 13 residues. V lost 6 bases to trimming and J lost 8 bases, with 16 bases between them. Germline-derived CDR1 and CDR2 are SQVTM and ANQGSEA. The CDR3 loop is CSVKRGVDEKLFF. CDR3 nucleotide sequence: TGCAGCGTGAAACGGGGGGTCGACGAAAAACTGTTTTTT.

The CDR3 bases are TGTGCCAGCAGCTATGGACAGGGCGTTGGCTACACCTTC. Residues: CASSYGQGVGYTF. This rearrangement joins TRBV7-2 to TRBJ1-2, with TRBD1 identical over 8 bases. This CDR3 has 13 residues. The germline gives CDR1 SGHTA, CDR2 FQGNSA. Unmatched junction bases numbered 5, after V lost 4 bases and J lost 7 bases.

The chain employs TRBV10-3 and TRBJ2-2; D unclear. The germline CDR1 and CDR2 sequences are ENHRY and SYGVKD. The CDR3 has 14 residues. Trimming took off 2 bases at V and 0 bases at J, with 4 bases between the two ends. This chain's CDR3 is CAISERANTGELFF. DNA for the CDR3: TGTGCCATCAGTGAGCGTGCGAACACCGGGGAGCTGTTTTTT.

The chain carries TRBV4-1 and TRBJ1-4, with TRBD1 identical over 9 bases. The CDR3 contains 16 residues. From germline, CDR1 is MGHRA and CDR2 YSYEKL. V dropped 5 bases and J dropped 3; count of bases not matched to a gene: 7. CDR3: CASSRTGTGPNEKLFF. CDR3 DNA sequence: TGCGCCAGCAGCAGGACCGGGACAGGGCCTAATGAAAAACTGTTTTTT.

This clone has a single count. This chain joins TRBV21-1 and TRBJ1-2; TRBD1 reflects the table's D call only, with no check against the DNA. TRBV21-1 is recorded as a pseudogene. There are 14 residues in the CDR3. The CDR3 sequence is CASSRQGDFCGYTF. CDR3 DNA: TGTGCCAGCAGCCGACAGGGGGATTTTTGTGGCTACACCTTC.

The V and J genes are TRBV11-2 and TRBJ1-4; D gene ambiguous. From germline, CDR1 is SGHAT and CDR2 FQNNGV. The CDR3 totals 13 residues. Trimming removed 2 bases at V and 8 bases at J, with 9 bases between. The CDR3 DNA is TGTGCCAGCAGCTTATTCGGGTACGAAAAACTGTTTTTT. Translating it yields CASSLFGYEKLFF.

The CDR3 nucleotides read TGTGCCAGTAGCACCCCCGACAGGGCTGCTAACTATGGCTACACCTTC. Amino acids: CASSTPDRAANYGYTF. The chain has TRBV19 and TRBJ1-2; 7 bases map to TRBD1. Germline CDR1 LNHDA, CDR2 SQIVND (reference sequence). The CDR3 totals 16 residues. V shed 6 bases, J shed 0 bases, and the junction held 10 bases outside the gene matches.

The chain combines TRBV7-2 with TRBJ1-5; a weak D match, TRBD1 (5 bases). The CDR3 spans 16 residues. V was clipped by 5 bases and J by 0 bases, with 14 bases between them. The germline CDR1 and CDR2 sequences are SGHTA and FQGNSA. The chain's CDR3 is CASSLRDPYSNQPQHF. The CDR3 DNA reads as TGTGCCAGCAGCCTCCGGGACCCATATAGCAATCAGCCCCAGCATTTT.

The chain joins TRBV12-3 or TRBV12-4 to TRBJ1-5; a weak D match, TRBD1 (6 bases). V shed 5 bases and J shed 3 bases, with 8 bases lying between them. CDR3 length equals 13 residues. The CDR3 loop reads CASSGQNNQPQHF. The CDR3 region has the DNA TGTGCCAGCAGTGGACAGAACAATCAGCCCCAGCATTTT.

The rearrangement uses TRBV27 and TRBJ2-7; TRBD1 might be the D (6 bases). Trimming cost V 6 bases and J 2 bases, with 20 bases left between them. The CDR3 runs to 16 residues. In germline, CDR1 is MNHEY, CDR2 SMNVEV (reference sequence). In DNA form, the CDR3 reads TGTGCCAGCAGCTCGCTTGGTGGGGGCGCGACCTACGAGCAGTACTTC. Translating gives CASSSLGGGATYEQYF.

CDR3 bases: TGTGCCTGGAGTGCCGGGACTAGCTCCTACAATGAGCAGTTCTTC. Its translation is CAWSAGTSSYNEQFF. This chain connects TRBV30 to TRBJ2-1; 8 bases are shared with TRBD2. J gave up 0 bases and V 1 base, and 2 bases lay outside the gene matches. Germline CDR1 reads GTSNPN; CDR2 reads SVGIG (reference sequence). The CDR3 runs 15 residues.

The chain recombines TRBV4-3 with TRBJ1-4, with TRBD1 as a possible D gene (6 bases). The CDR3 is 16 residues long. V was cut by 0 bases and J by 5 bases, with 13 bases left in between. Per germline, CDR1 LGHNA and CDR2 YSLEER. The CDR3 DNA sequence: TGCGCCAGCAGCCAAGATAGGGGAACAGGGAATGAAAAACTGTTTTTT. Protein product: CASSQDRGTGNEKLFF.

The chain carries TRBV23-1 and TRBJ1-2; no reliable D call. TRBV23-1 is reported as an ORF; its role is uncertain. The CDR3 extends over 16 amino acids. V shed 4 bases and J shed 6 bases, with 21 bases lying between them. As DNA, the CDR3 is TGCGCCAGCAGTCCCCCCACTCTCGGCTTCTATAATGGCTACACCTTC. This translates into CASSPPTLGFYNGYTF.

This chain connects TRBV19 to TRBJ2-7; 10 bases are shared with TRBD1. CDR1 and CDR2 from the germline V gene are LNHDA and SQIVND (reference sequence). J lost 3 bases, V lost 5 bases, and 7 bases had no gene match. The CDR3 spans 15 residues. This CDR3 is CASSARGQGLYEQYF. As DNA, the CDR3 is TGTGCCAGTAGTGCGAGGGGACAGGGGCTCTACGAGCAGTACTTC.

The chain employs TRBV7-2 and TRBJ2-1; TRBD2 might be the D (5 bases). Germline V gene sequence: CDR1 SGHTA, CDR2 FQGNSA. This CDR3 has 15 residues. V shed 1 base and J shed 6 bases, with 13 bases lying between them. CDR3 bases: TGTGCCAGCAGCTTAGGGGTAGCGCAGATCAATGAGCAGTTCTTC. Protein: CASSLGVAQINEQFF. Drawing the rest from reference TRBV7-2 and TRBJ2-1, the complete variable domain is GAGVSQSPSNKVTEKGKDVELRCDPISGHTALYWYRQSLGQGLEFLIYFQGNSAPDKSGLPSDRFSAERTGGSVSTLTIQRTQQEDSAVYLCASSLGVAQINEQFFGPGTRLTVL.

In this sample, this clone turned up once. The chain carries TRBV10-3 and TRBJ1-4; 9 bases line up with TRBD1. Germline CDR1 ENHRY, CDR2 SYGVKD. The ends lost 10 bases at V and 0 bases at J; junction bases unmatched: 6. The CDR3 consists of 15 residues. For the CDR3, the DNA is TGTGCCAGCCGGGACAGGGAAGCAACTAATGAAAAACTGTTTTTT. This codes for CASRDREATNEKLFF.

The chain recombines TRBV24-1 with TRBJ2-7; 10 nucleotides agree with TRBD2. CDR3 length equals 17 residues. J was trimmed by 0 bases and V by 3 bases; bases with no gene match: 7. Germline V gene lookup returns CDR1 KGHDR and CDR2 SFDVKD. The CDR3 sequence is CATSDIPTSGLSYEQYF. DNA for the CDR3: TGTGCCACCAGTGATATACCGACTAGCGGGCTCTCCTACGAGCAGTACTTC.

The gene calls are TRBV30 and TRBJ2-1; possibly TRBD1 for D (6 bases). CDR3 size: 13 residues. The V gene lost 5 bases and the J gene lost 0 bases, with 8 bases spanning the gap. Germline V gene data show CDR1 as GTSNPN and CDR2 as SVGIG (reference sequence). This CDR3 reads CAWADSSYNEQFF. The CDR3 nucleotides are TGTGCCTGGGCGGACAGCTCCTACAATGAGCAGTTCTTC.